Described below is a single T cell receptor beta chain sequence and its context. Each sample gave at least 6 million isolated PBMCs. CDR3 size: 15 residues. Germline trimming cut 6 bases from V and 0 bases from J; bases unmatched to any gene: 5. CDR1 is LNHNV and CDR2 is YYDKDF in the germline V gene (reference sequence). This entry comes from a study of blood T cells in healthy people across ages. Primed by a sample-barcoded 5' primer and a J-beta primer mix, a second PCR proceeded for 7 to 11 cycles. Per sample, CDR3-containing paired-end reads numbered at least 3 million. TCRdb re-called the 5' RACE reads through MiXCR, storing one row per CDR3 protein. The sample shows some 1,500,000 distinct CDR3 sequences, approximately 42% of them seen only once.

The TCR was taken from a woman under 30 in good health. The specimen sequenced was blood. V is TRBV15 and J is TRBJ2-3, with TRBD1 matching 8 bases. The DNA of the CDR3 is TGTGCCACCAGGGGACAGGAGGGAAGCACAGATACGCAGTATTTT. It specifies CATRGQEGSTDTQYF.